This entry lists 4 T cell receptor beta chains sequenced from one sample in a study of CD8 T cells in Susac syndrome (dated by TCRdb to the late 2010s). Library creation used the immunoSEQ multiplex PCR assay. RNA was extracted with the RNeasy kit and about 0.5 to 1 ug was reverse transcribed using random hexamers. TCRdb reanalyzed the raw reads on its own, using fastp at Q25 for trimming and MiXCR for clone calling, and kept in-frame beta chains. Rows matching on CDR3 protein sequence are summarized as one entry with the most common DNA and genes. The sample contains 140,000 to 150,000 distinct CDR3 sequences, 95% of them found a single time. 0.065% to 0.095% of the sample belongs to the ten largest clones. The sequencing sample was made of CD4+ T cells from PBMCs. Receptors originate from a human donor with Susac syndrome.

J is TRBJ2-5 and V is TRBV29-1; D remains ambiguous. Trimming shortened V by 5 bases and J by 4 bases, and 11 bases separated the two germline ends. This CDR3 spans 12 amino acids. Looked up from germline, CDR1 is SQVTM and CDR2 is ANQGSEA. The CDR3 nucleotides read TGCAGCGTTTACTCATCCGGAGAGACCCAGTACTTC. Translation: CSVYSSGETQYF.

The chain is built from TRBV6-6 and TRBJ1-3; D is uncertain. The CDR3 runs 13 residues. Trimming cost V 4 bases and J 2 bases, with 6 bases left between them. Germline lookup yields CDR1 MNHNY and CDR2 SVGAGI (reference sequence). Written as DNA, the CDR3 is TGTGCCAGCAGTTCCCCCCCTGGAAACACCATATATTTT. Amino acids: CASSSPPGNTIYF.

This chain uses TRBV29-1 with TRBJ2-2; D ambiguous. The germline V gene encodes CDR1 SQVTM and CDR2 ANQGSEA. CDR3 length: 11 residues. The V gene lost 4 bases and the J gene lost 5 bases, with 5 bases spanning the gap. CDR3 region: CSVGATGELFF. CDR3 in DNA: TGCAGCGTTGGGGCTACCGGGGAGCTGTTTTTT.

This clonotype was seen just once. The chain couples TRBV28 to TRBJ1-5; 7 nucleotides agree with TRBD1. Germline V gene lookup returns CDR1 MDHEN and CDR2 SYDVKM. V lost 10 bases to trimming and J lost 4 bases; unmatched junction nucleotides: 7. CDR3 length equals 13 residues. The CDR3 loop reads CATQGTANQPQHF. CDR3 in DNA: TGTGCCACCCAAGGGACAGCGAATCAGCCCCAGCATTTT.